Below, 8 T cell receptor beta chains from the same sample are listed, as sequenced in a study of blood T cell repertoires in COVID-19. Only in-frame clones appear in the TCRdb table, and some are missing; sequencing was by immunoSEQ multiplex PCR. The data hold about 180,000 clones, with around 83% observed a single time. Input material: peripheral blood. Receptor source: a human donor in a cohort sampled during active COVID-19.

A few counts support this clone. The chain is built from TRBV18 and TRBJ1-6; 10 bases line up with TRBD1. The CDR3 is 15 residues long. J was trimmed by 7 bases and V by 6 bases; bases with no gene match: 6. Germline-derived CDR1 and CDR2 are KGHSH and LQKENI. The CDR3 nucleotides read TGTGCCAGCTCCCCGGGACAGGGGCAAAATTCACCCCTCCACTTT. Its protein product is CASSPGQGQNSPLHF.

The genes are TRBV10-1 and TRBJ1-1; D is uncertain. Germline V gene data show CDR1 as WNHNN and CDR2 as SYGVQD (reference sequence). V lost 0 bases and J 6 bases, leaving 8 bases between the germline ends. This CDR3 has 13 residues. The CDR3 loop is CASSESSRAEAFF. DNA for the CDR3: TGCGCCAGCAGTGAGTCGTCCCGAGCTGAAGCTTTCTTT.

The chain uses TRBV3-1 (or the pseudogene TRBV3-2) and TRBJ2-7; no definite D call. The V gene lost 5 bases and the J gene lost 2 bases, with 4 bases spanning the gap. Germline CDR1 reads LGHDT; CDR2 reads YNNKEL (reference sequence). This CDR3 region has 11 residues. The CDR3 nucleotides are TGTGCCAGCAGCACACCCTACGAGCAGTACTTC. Translating gives CASSTPYEQYF.

This chain links TRBV28 with TRBJ1-2, with D maybe TRBD1 (5 bases). Germline values: CDR1 MDHEN, CDR2 SYDVKM. The CDR3 covers 12 residues. The ends were cut back, 3 bases at V and 9 bases at J, with 11 bases in the middle. CDR3 in amino acids: CASSLRPGRYTF. As DNA, the CDR3 is TGTGCCAGCAGTTTGAGGCCAGGGCGCTACACCTTC.

The chain carries TRBV7-9 and TRBJ2-5, with a weak D call TRBD1 (6 bases). The V end was cut by 6 bases, the J end by 7 bases, with 15 bases between. CDR1 and CDR2 from the germline V gene are SEHNR and FQNEAQ (reference sequence). The CDR3 sequence is 13 residues long. DNA for the CDR3: TGTGCCAGCAGTCCGAGACAGGCGGGGACCCAGTACTTC. This encodes CASSPRQAGTQYF. The variable domain in full, completed from reference TRBV7-9 and TRBJ2-5, reads DTGVSQNPRHKITKRGQNVTFRCDPISEHNRLYWYRQTLGQGPEFLTYFQNEAQLEKSRLLSDRFSAERPKGSFSTLEIQRTEQGDSAMYLCASSPRQAGTQYFGPGTRLLVL.

The chain combines TRBV6-5 with TRBJ2-7; 10 positions agree with TRBD1. Germline lookup yields CDR1 MNHEY and CDR2 SVGAGI. The CDR3 sequence is 15 residues long. V lost 5 bases, J lost 3 bases, and 7 bases stayed unmatched. CDR3 residues: CASSPPDRGHYEQYF. The CDR3 DNA is TGTGCCAGCAGTCCTCCCGACAGGGGGCACTACGAGCAGTACTTC.

This clone occurred a few times. J is TRBJ2-1 and V is TRBV18, with TRBD1 matching 7 bases. Trimming took 3 bases from V and 6 from J; bases not matched to a gene: 2. Germline-derived CDR1 and CDR2 are KGHSH and LQKENI. The CDR3 has 13 amino acids. CDR3 in amino acids: CASSPDRFNEQFF. The CDR3 DNA is TGTGCCAGCTCACCGGACAGGTTCAATGAGCAGTTCTTC.

V is TRBV7-9 and J is TRBJ2-3; D remains ambiguous. V gave up 4 bases and J gave up 4 bases, with 3 bases separating them. From germline, CDR1 is SEHNR and CDR2 FQNEAQ (reference sequence). The CDR3 is 11 residues long. CDR3 sequence: CASSSADTQYF. The CDR3 coding sequence is TGTGCCAGCAGCTCCGCAGATACGCAGTATTTT.